This is a list of T cell receptor beta chains from one sample in a study of blood T cell repertoires in COVID-19. Generated by immunoSEQ multiplex PCR, the TCRdb table keeps only in-frame clones and is missing some. Of around 200,000 clones listed, around 86% were seen once; the top ten hold roughly 4.5%. Sequencing used peripheral blood. Receptors originate from a man in his fifties or sixties with acute or convalescent COVID-19. Each CDR3 is given with its conserved first and last residue. Fields, in order: clone size, J gene, D gene, V gene, CDR3 protein, CDR3 DNA. The D gene is left open where the match is weak. Clone sizes are given selectively: once, few, many, or a class where the clone is expanded.

. | TRBJ2-1 | . | TRBV7-9 | CASSSRDSQFF | TGTGCCAGCAGCTCACGGGACTCACAGTTCTTC
. | TRBJ1-5 | . | TRBV6-4 | CASSPDTNQPQHF | TGTGCCAGCAGCCCGGACACCAATCAGCCCCAGCATTTT
once | TRBJ1-2 | TRBD1 | TRBV7-8 | CASSAGQGAWDGYTF | TGTGCCAGCAGCGCGGGACAGGGGGCCTGGGACGGCTACACCTTC
. | TRBJ1-1 | TRBD1 | TRBV6-5 | CASSPGTGLGTEAFF | TGTGCCAGCAGCCCAGGGACAGGGCTGGGAACTGAAGCTTTCTTT
few | TRBJ1-1 | TRBD1 | TRBV19 | CASSSGTGNTEAFF | TGTGCCAGTAGCTCCGGGACAGGGAACACTGAAGCTTTCTTT
. | TRBJ2-2 | . | TRBV24-1 | CATSTGRELFF | TGTGCCACCAGTACGGGGAGGGAGCTGTTTTTT
. | TRBJ1-2 | . | TRBV12-3/TRBV12-4 | CASSRDSHGYTF | TGTGCCAGCAGCCGCGACAGCCATGGCTACACCTTC
. | TRBJ1-3 | TRBD1 | TRBV18 | CASSPGTGGNTIYF | TGTGCCAGCTCACCAGGGACAGGGGGAAACACCATATATTTT
once | TRBJ1-6 | TRBD1 | TRBV4-1 | CASSLQGGTGESPLHF | TGCGCCAGCAGCTTACAAGGCGGGACAGGGGAATCACCCCTCCACTTT
. | TRBJ1-5 | TRBD1 | TRBV5-4 | CASRQDRGGISNQPQHF | TGTGCCAGCAGACAAGACAGGGGGGGAATTAGCAATCAGCCCCAGCATTTT
. | TRBJ1-2 | TRBD1 | TRBV5-1 | CASSLPQGARGYTF | TGCGCCAGCAGCTTACCACAGGGGGCGCGGGGCTACACCTTC
. | TRBJ1-5 | . | TRBV12-3/TRBV12-4 | CASSRQIRQPQHF | TGTGCCAGCAGTCGACAGATCCGTCAGCCCCAGCATTTT
. | TRBJ1-6 | . | TRBV30 | CAWSSGVGWVSPLHF | TGTGCCTGGAGCTCAGGGGTTGGTTGGGTCTCACCCCTCCACTTT
. | TRBJ2-1 | TRBD1 | TRBV19 | CASSRALGQGYNEQFF | TGTGCCAGTAGTAGAGCACTGGGACAGGGGTACAATGAGCAGTTCTTC
. | TRBJ1-2 | . | TRBV6-5 | CASTKSGTYEGYTF | TGTGCCAGCACTAAATCCGGGACATATGAAGGCTACACCTTC
. | TRBJ2-4 | . | TRBV6-1 | CASSEALGRGANIQYF | TGTGCCAGCAGTGAAGCGCTTGGCAGGGGGGCAAACATTCAGTACTTC
. | TRBJ1-4 | TRBD1 | TRBV7-2 | CASSLGGTGISREKLFF | TGTGCCAGCAGCTTAGGAGGGACAGGGATATCCCGGGAAAAACTGTTTTTT
. | TRBJ2-1 | . | TRBV6-5 | CASSPGLSSYNEQFF | TGTGCCAGCAGCCCAGGGCTAAGCTCCTACAATGAGCAGTTCTTC
. | TRBJ1-3 | . | TRBV2 | CASSAGNRGNTIYF | TGTGCCAGCAGTGCCGGGAACCGCGGAAACACCATATATTTT
once | TRBJ2-3 | TRBD2 | TRBV20-1 | CSASRGGFRADTQYF | TGCAGTGCCAGTCGGGGGGGGTTCAGGGCAGATACGCAGTATTTT
. | TRBJ1-2 | . | TRBV6-5 | CASRVSLSYGYTF | TGTGCCAGCAGGGTCTCCCTAAGCTATGGCTACACCTTC
. | TRBJ1-2 | . | TRBV3-1/TRBV3-2 | CASSQGGLGGYTF | TGTGCCAGCAGCCAAGGGGGACTCGGGGGCTACACCTTC
. | TRBJ1-2 | . | TRBV5-4 | CASSLGYGTRGYTF | TGTGCCAGCAGCTTGGGATATGGGACTCGGGGCTACACCTTC
once | TRBJ2-7 | TRBD2 | TRBV2 | CASRLAVSREQYF | TGTGCCAGCAGGCTAGCGGTGTCCCGCGAGCAGTACTTC
. | TRBJ1-6 | . | TRBV15 | CATSRDPRAGGSPLHF | TGTGCCACCAGCAGAGATCCCAGGGCGGGGGGTTCACCCCTCCACTTT
few | TRBJ1-6 | . | TRBV21-1 | CASSINPGQGDSPLHF | TGTGCCAGCAGCATTAACCCGGGACAGGGAGATTCACCCCTCCACTTT
. | TRBJ1-2 | . | TRBV19 | CASSVRDGYTF | TGTGCCAGTAGTGTGAGGGATGGCTACACCTTC
. | TRBJ1-1 | TRBD1 | TRBV3-1/TRBV3-2 | CASSQGRAGGRLTEAFF | TGTGCCAGCAGCCAAGGTAGGGCAGGGGGCCGGCTGACTGAAGCTTTCTTT
few | TRBJ1-2 | TRBD1 | TRBV5-5 | CASSSPTGAGGGYTF | TGTGCCAGCAGCTCCCCGACAGGGGCTGGGGGTGGCTACACCTTC
. | TRBJ1-5 | . | TRBV5-1 | CASSYASGSNQPQHF | TGCGCCAGCAGCTACGCCTCGGGGAGCAATCAGCCCCAGCATTTT
. | TRBJ2-1 | . | TRBV7-9 | CASNFDSNRDRSYNEQFF | TGTGCCAGCAACTTCGACTCAAACAGGGATCGTTCCTACAATGAGCAGTTCTTC
. | TRBJ1-1 | . | TRBV6-1 | CASSVIPGQQMNTEAFF | TGTGCCAGCAGTGTAATACCGGGACAACAGATGAACACTGAAGCTTTCTTT
. | TRBJ1-5 | TRBD1 | TRBV2 | CASSDTGGWQPQHF | TGTGCCAGCAGTGATACAGGGGGCTGGCAGCCCCAGCATTTT
. | TRBJ2-1 | . | TRBV18 | CASSVGSEGPEQFF | TGTGCCAGCTCCGTTGGGTCTGAGGGTCCTGAGCAGTTCTTC
. | TRBJ1-1 | TRBD1 | TRBV13 | CASSSQNRGRMNTEAFF | TGTGCCAGCAGCTCGCAGAACAGGGGCCGGATGAACACTGAAGCTTTCTTT
few | TRBJ2-7 | TRBD2 | TRBV5-1 | CASSVTGGSYEQYF | TGCGCCAGCAGCGTCACGGGAGGATCCTACGAGCAGTACTTC
. | TRBJ1-3 | TRBD1 | TRBV6-1 | CASSNRGQSRNTIYF | TGTGCCAGCAGCAATCGGGGACAGAGTCGAAACACCATATATTTT
once | TRBJ1-6 | . | TRBV27 | CASHTSRRGLVGSPLHF | TGTGCCAGCCACACCTCTAGGAGAGGGCTTGTCGGCTCACCCCTCCACTTT
. | TRBJ2-5 | TRBD2 | TRBV11-3 | CASSPPGAGVQETQYF | TGTGCCAGCAGCCCCCCCGGAGCGGGGGTCCAAGAGACCCAGTACTTC
once | TRBJ2-7 | . | TRBV7-9 | CASSFRDTPPYEQYF | TGTGCCAGCAGCTTCCGGGACACGCCACCTTACGAGCAGTACTTC
. | TRBJ1-6 | TRBD1 | TRBV15 | CATSRDPGGNNSPLHF | TGTGCCACCAGCAGAGATCCAGGGGGTAATAATTCACCCCTCCACTTT
few | TRBJ1-5 | . | TRBV7-9 | CASSLLGDQPQHF | TGTGCCAGCAGCTTATTAGGGGATCAGCCCCAGCATTTT
. | TRBJ1-1 | TRBD1 | TRBV6-2/TRBV6-3 | CASSQPGQMAFF | TGTGCCAGCAGCCAACCGGGACAGATGGCTTTCTTT
. | TRBJ1-2 | . | TRBV7-3 | CASSLSATAGALGYTF | TGTGCCAGCAGCTTAAGCGCAACAGCTGGGGCCCTTGGCTACACCTTC
once | TRBJ2-2 | . | TRBV5-1 | CASSSRTGTLNTGELFF | TGCGCCAGCAGCTCCCGAACCGGGACACTAAACACCGGGGAGCTGTTTTTT
. | TRBJ1-2 | . | TRBV5-4 | CASSLDRRGYTF | TGTGCCAGCAGCTTGGACAGGCGGGGCTACACCTTC
once | TRBJ1-6 | . | TRBV3-1/TRBV3-2 | CASSHLGQNSPLHF | TGTGCCAGCAGCCACCTTGGACAGAATTCACCCCTCCACTTT
. | TRBJ1-6 | . | TRBV7-8 | CASSSTPGRANSPLHF | TGTGCCAGCAGCTCCACTCCGGGCAGGGCTAATTCACCCCTCCACTTT
. | TRBJ2-7 | . | TRBV6-2/TRBV6-3 | CASSYPLERVSSYEQYF | TGTGCCAGCAGTTACCCGCTTGAACGGGTCAGCTCCTACGAGCAGTACTTC
. | TRBJ1-2 | . | TRBV7-2 | CASSPDQGYGYTF | TGTGCCAGCAGCCCCGACCAGGGCTATGGCTACACCTTC
few | TRBJ1-4 | . | TRBV18 | CASQDSPVGPLFF | TGTGCCAGCCAGGACAGCCCGGTCGGTCCACTGTTTTTT
. | TRBJ2-7 | TRBD1 | TRBV7-9 | CASKRTGPYEQYF | TGTGCCAGCAAGAGGACAGGGCCCTACGAGCAGTACTTC
. | TRBJ1-2 | . | TRBV7-8 | CASSANREGLDGYTF | TGTGCCAGCAGCGCTAACAGGGAAGGTCTCGATGGCTACACCTTC
. | TRBJ2-3 | TRBD1 | TRBV19 | CASSGDSISSTDTQYF | TGTGCCAGTAGTGGGGACAGTATCTCTAGCACAGATACGCAGTATTTT
few | TRBJ2-7 | . | TRBV10-3 | CAIREVASSYEQYF | TGTGCCATCAGGGAGGTGGCATCTTCCTACGAGCAGTACTTC
. | TRBJ2-7 | . | TRBV27 | CASRNRVLTYEQYF | TGTGCCAGCAGGAACAGGGTACTCACCTACGAGCAGTACTTC
. | TRBJ2-3 | . | TRBV11-2 | CASSAGDTQYF | TGTGCCAGCAGCGCGGGGGATACGCAGTATTTT